Below, 7 T cell receptor beta chains from the same sample are listed, as sequenced in a study of cytomegalovirus exposure and HLA in healthy donors (dated by TCRdb to between 2016 and 2019). The library was prepared using the immunoSEQ multiplex PCR assay. TCRdb provides this immuneACCESS table in a form limited to in-frame rearrangements. Some clones are lacking; in checked studies, under half of them reflect an unresolved V gene, and why the rest are absent is not known. The sample table shows 150,000 to 180,000 clones, and approximately 86% are seen once. About a fifth of the sample is taken by the ten largest. The sequencing input was PBMCs. Source of these receptors: a man younger than 30 in good health and CMV-seropositive.

The rearrangement joins TRBV2 to TRBJ1-4; D is unresolved. Germline assignment: CDR1 SNHLY and CDR2 FYNNEI. There are 17 residues in the CDR3. The V end was cut by 8 bases, the J end by 0 bases, with 19 bases between. CDR3 sequence: CASSRFQVDSTNEKLFF. The DNA of the CDR3 is TGTGCCAGCTCCCGATTCCAGGTAGATTCAACTAATGAAAAACTGTTTTTT.

In its sample, this clone was seen a few times. The chain links TRBV5-1 to TRBJ1-5; D ambiguous. Trimming removed 5 bases from V and 0 bases from J, with 9 bases in between. Germline V gene lookup returns CDR1 SGHRS and CDR2 YFSETQ. The CDR3 is 14 residues long. CDR3 region: CASRESLSNQPQHF. The CDR3 bases are TGCGCCAGCAGGGAGAGTCTTAGCAATCAGCCCCAGCATTTT.

The chain has TRBV9 and TRBJ1-2; D gene ambiguous. V was cut by 4 bases and J by 6 bases, with 10 bases left in between. The germline V gene has CDR1 SGDLS and CDR2 YYNGEE. CDR3 length equals 12 residues. In DNA form, the CDR3 reads TGTGCCAGCAGCCCCGAGGGAGATGGCTACACCTTC. Its protein is CASSPEGDGYTF.

This clone appeared a few times. The rearrangement uses TRBV6-4 and TRBJ2-3, with D uncertain. The V end lost 6 bases, the J end lost 2 bases, and 12 bases lay between the germline ends. The CDR3 spans 14 residues. Germline loops: CDR1 MRHNA, CDR2 SNTAGT. The CDR3 DNA follows: TGTGCCAGCAGGCCTGCGCAGGACACAGATACGCAGTATTTT. It translates to CASRPAQDTDTQYF.

The genes are TRBV5-4 and TRBJ2-5, with a tentative D call TRBD1 (5 bases). V lost 0 bases to trimming and J lost 0 bases, with 9 bases between them. This CDR3 is built from 15 residues. From germline, CDR1 is SGHNT and CDR2 YYREEE (reference sequence). The CDR3 loop is CASSLAQGYQETQYF. In DNA form, the CDR3 reads TGTGCCAGCAGCTTGGCCCAGGGTTACCAAGAGACCCAGTACTTC. Full variable domain (remainder filled in from reference TRBV5-4 and TRBJ2-5): ETGVTQSPTHLIKTRGQQVTLRCSSQSGHNTVSWYQQALGQGPQFIFQYYREEENGRGNFPPRFSGLQFPNYSSELNVNALELDDSALYLCASSLAQGYQETQYFGPGTRLLVL.

The CDR3 DNA reads TGTGCCAGCAGCCGAGCGGGGAAGGGGTATGAAAAACTGTTTTTT. Translated, it gives CASSRAGKGYEKLFF. V and J are TRBV7-2 and TRBJ1-4; D is possibly TRBD1 (5 bases). There are 15 residues in the CDR3. V lost 5 bases to trimming and J lost 6 bases, with 16 bases between them. Germline CDR1 SGHTA, CDR2 FQGNSA. Full variable domain (outside the CDR3, taken from reference TRBV7-2 and TRBJ1-4): GAGVSQSPSNKVTEKGKDVELRCDPISGHTALYWYRQSLGQGLEFLIYFQGNSAPDKSGLPSDRFSAERTGGSVSTLTIQRTQQEDSAVYLCASSRAGKGYEKLFFGSGTQLSVL.

The J gene is TRBJ2-1, the V gene TRBV7-9; tentative D call: TRBD1 (5 bases). Germline V gene sequence: CDR1 SEHNR, CDR2 FQNEAQ (reference sequence). Trimming left V 5 bases short and J 5 bases short, with 10 bases between. The CDR3 length is 13 residues. The DNA for the CDR3 is TGTGCCAGCAGCCTGACAGTGAACAATGAGCAGTTCTTC. This sequence encodes CASSLTVNNEQFF.